Detailed here is one T cell receptor beta chain. This sample stems from a study of T cells in Graves' hyperthyroidism and ophthalmopathy. Amplified TCR beta CDR3 regions came from RNA transcripts. HTBI primers drove first-round RT-PCR of the TCR CDR3. MiXCR was run by TCRdb on the multiplex PCR reads, yielding one entry per CDR3 protein. The sample has around 35,000 distinct CDR3 sequences; under 65% are singletons. After removal of 6 bases from V and 10 bases from J, the junction contained 7 bases not matched to a gene. The CDR3 has 12 amino acids. Per the germline V gene, CDR1 is SEHNR and CDR2 is FQNEAQ (reference sequence).

This TCR came from a woman between 40 and 50 years old with Graves' ophthalmopathy. The J gene is TRBJ2-3, the V gene TRBV7-9; 7 positions agree with TRBD2. Sequenced: blood. The CDR3: CASRNTGGSQYF. The CDR3 DNA follows: TGTGCCAGCAGGAACACGGGGGGATCGCAGTATTTT.